This TCR beta chain was identified in a study of blood T cell repertoires in COVID-19. On the study more broadly: Donors in the United States, Italy and Spain gave samples during acute or convalescent COVID-19. PBMCs, B-cell-depleted T cells, or T cells were the source of the cDNA or gDNA that made up the material.

V gave up 1 base and J gave up 1 base, with 10 bases separating them. Germline V gives CDR1 KGHSH, CDR2 LQKENI. The CDR3 has 15 amino acids. In the original analysis: Amplification of reference gene primers was used by the study to estimate nucleated cell counts. Repertoires were generated with immunoSEQ multiplex PCR, while TCRdb's copy carries only in-frame clones and drops some. The DNA gave D and trimming, while V, J and clone size come from that table. The data contain about 160,000 clones, 75% to 90% of them singletons. Sequenced: peripheral blood. The J gene is TRBJ1-1, the V gene TRBV18; D is undetermined. The clonotype originates from a woman in her sixties with active or convalescent COVID-19. The CDR3 nucleotides are TGTGCCAGCTCACCACGGGTTGGCGGGAACACTGAAGCTTTCTTT. This sequence encodes CASSPRVGGNTEAFF.